The 18 T cell receptor beta chains below come from one sample, sequenced in a study of blood T cell repertoires in COVID-19. Assay used: immunoSEQ multiplex PCR; TCRdb lists only in-frame clones, some missing. The sample contains about 88,000 clones, 90% of which appear only once. Source material: peripheral blood. The receptor source for this set is a man between 60 and 70 years old with acute or convalescent COVID-19.

The chain recombines TRBV6-5 with TRBJ2-4, with D uncertain. V lost 0 bases and J 0 bases, leaving 9 bases between the germline ends. The CDR3 is made up of 16 amino acids. Germline V gives CDR1 MNHEY, CDR2 SVGAGI. In DNA, the CDR3 is TGTGCCAGCAGTTACTCTCGTTACTTAGCCAAAAACATTCAGTACTTC. This encodes CASSYSRYLAKNIQYF.

This chain joins TRBV6-6 and TRBJ1-4, with TRBD1 matching over 11 bases. The CDR3 contains 16 residues. Per the germline V gene, CDR1 is MNHNY and CDR2 is SVGAGI (reference sequence). Trimming cost V 7 bases and J 4 bases; bases outside gene matches: 8. CDR3 coding DNA: TGTGCCAGCAATCAGGACAGGGGGCTTGTTAATGAAAAACTGTTTTTT. It specifies CASNQDRGLVNEKLFF.

J is TRBJ2-7 and V is TRBV19, with 12 bases aligning to TRBD2. CDR1 is LNHDA, CDR2 SQIVND, per germline (reference sequence). This CDR3 contains 15 residues. Trimming removed 5 bases from V and 2 bases from J; junction bases left unmatched: 4. This chain's CDR3 is CASSDTSGRPYEQYF. The CDR3 nucleotides are TGTGCCAGTAGTGACACTAGCGGGAGGCCCTACGAGCAGTACTTC.

CDR3 amino acids: CASSLRLGDRRIRTGDTQYF. DNA of the CDR3: TGCGCCAGCAGCTTGCGACTGGGGGACAGGCGGATACGGACGGGAGATACGCAGTATTTT. The chain is built from TRBV5-1 and TRBJ2-3, with 8 bases matching TRBD1. J lost 5 bases, V lost 1 base, and 21 bases had no gene match. This CDR3 region has 20 residues. Looked up from germline, CDR1 is SGHRS and CDR2 is YFSETQ.

This chain links TRBV7-9 with TRBJ2-2, with 8 bases that match TRBD2. The length of the CDR3 is 17 residues. The V and J ends lost 5 bases and 5 bases, in that order; junction bases with no gene match: 13. From germline, CDR1 is SEHNR and CDR2 FQNEAQ (reference sequence). The CDR3 region is CASSPIRVAGRTGELFF. CDR3 in DNA: TGTGCCAGCAGCCCAATTAGGGTAGCGGGAAGGACCGGGGAGCTGTTTTTT.

V is TRBV6-5 and J is TRBJ1-6; 7 positions agree with TRBD1. Trimming removed 6 bases from V and 7 bases from J; junction bases left unmatched: 6. Germline CDR1 and CDR2: MNHEY and SVGAGI. The CDR3 is 14 residues long. DNA for the CDR3: TGTGCCAGCAGCCCCCCAGGGGGAAATTCACCCCTCCACTTT. It codes for CASSPPGGNSPLHF.

This clone occurred a few times. Here the CDR3 DNA reads TGTGCCAGCAGCTTGGTGAGCACCGGGGAGCTGTTTTTT. It yields the protein CASSLVSTGELFF. The chain combines TRBV7-2 with TRBJ2-2; D is undetermined. The CDR3 loop spans 13 amino acids. V was shortened by 3 bases and J by 4 bases, with 6 bases between the two germline ends. Germline CDR1 and CDR2: SGHTA and FQGNSA.

The gene calls are TRBV4-2 and TRBJ1-2; D perhaps matches TRBD1 (5 bases). The V gene lost 1 base and the J gene lost 3 bases, with 15 bases spanning the gap. This CDR3 has 16 amino acids. Germline V lookup: CDR1 LGHNA, CDR2 YNFKEQ. The CDR3 protein is CASSQGAWGADYGYTF. In nucleotides, the CDR3 is TGTGCCAGCAGCCAAGGGGCCTGGGGCGCCGACTATGGCTACACCTTC.

This chain connects TRBV7-2 to TRBJ2-7; D unclear. CDR3 length: 13 amino acids. Between the trimmed V and J ends, which lost 5 bases and 3 bases, there was a span of 11 bases. Germline V gives CDR1 SGHTA, CDR2 FQGNSA. The CDR3 loop is CASSHARVYEQYF. The CDR3 DNA reads TGTGCCAGCAGCCACGCACGGGTCTACGAGCAGTACTTC.

V is TRBV13 and J is TRBJ1-4; D ambiguous. This CDR3 has 15 amino acids. Germline values: CDR1 PRHDT, CDR2 FYEKMQ (reference sequence). The ends were cut back, 5 bases at V and 3 bases at J, with 13 bases in the middle. The CDR3 spells CASSDSEWSNEKLFF. CDR3 nucleotides: TGTGCCAGCAGCGACTCAGAATGGTCTAATGAAAAACTGTTTTTT.

The chain carries TRBV4-2 and TRBJ2-6, with D unclear. The CDR3 has 15 amino acids. The V end lost 3 bases, the J end lost 4 bases, and 10 bases lay between the germline ends. Germline V lookup: CDR1 LGHNA, CDR2 YNFKEQ. Here the CDR3 reads CASSHSPQGANVLTF. Written as DNA, the CDR3 is TGTGCCAGCAGCCACTCCCCTCAGGGGGCCAACGTCCTGACTTTC.

This chain uses TRBV29-1 with TRBJ1-1, with 7 nucleotides matching TRBD1. Germline CDR1 SQVTM, CDR2 ANQGSEA. V dropped 2 bases and J dropped 4; count of bases not matched to a gene: 4. The CDR3 contains 13 residues. The CDR3 loop is CSVENAGGTEAFF. CDR3 nucleotides: TGCAGCGTTGAAAATGCAGGGGGCACTGAAGCTTTCTTT. The variable domain in full, completed from reference TRBV29-1 and TRBJ1-1, reads SAVISQKPSRDICQRGTSLTIQCQVDSQVTMMFWYRQQPGQSLTLIATANQGSEATYESGFVIDKFPISRPNLTFSTLTVSNMSPEDSSIYLCSVENAGGTEAFFGQGTRLTVV.

This clone was seen a single time. This rearrangement joins TRBV7-2 to TRBJ2-3; perhaps TRBD1 as D (5 bases). Germline V gene sequence: CDR1 SGHTA, CDR2 FQGNSA. Trimming took off 1 base at V and 5 bases at J, with 7 bases between the two ends. The CDR3 is made up of 13 amino acids. The CDR3 sequence: CASSLEGKDTQYF. CDR3 sequence (DNA): TGTGCCAGCAGCTTAGAGGGGAAAGATACGCAGTATTTT.

The chain employs TRBV5-5 and TRBJ1-4; tentatively, D is TRBD1 (5 bases). CDR1 and CDR2 (germline): SGHKS, YYEKEE (reference sequence). V was clipped by 4 bases and J by 0 bases, with 7 bases between them. There are 14 residues in the CDR3. The CDR3 here is CASSRTTTNEKLFF. The CDR3 region has the DNA TGTGCCAGCAGCCGGACAACAACTAATGAAAAACTGTTTTTT.

The chain joins TRBV5-1 to TRBJ1-2, with D hard to call. The V gene lost 5 bases and the J gene lost 2 bases, with 13 bases spanning the gap. Germline lookup yields CDR1 SGHRS and CDR2 YFSETQ. The CDR3 covers 14 residues. CDR3 loop: CASSPSPGNYGYTF. The CDR3 region has the DNA TGCGCCAGCAGTCCCTCGCCGGGAAACTATGGCTACACCTTC.

This sequence joins TRBV6-6 and TRBJ2-5, with 8 nucleotides matching TRBD1. Germline values: CDR1 MNHNY, CDR2 SVGAGI (reference sequence). Trimming removed 6 bases from V and 3 bases from J; junction bases left unmatched: 3. The CDR3 consists of 13 residues. The CDR3: CASSKQGEETQYF. The CDR3 DNA reads TGTGCCAGCAGCAAACAGGGGGAAGAGACCCAGTACTTC.

The chain employs TRBV6-2 or TRBV6-3 and TRBJ2-1; 15 nucleotides line up with TRBD2. Germline V lookup: CDR1 MNHEY, CDR2 SVGEGT. The CDR3 loop spans 17 amino acids. Germline trimming cut 4 bases from V and 5 bases from J; bases unmatched to any gene: 6. The CDR3: CASSLGLAGGPHNEQFF. DNA of the CDR3: TGTGCCAGCAGTTTGGGACTAGCGGGAGGCCCCCACAATGAGCAGTTCTTC.

The J gene is TRBJ1-1, the V gene TRBV7-9, with 7 bases aligning to TRBD1. CDR3 length: 15 amino acids. After removal of 1 base from V and 3 bases from J, the junction contained 5 bases not matched to a gene. The V gene's germline CDR1 is SEHNR and CDR2 FQNEAQ (reference sequence). CDR3 nucleotides: TGTGCCAGCAGCTTAGAGGGGGCGGAGGACACTGAAGCTTTCTTT. Residues: CASSLEGAEDTEAFF.